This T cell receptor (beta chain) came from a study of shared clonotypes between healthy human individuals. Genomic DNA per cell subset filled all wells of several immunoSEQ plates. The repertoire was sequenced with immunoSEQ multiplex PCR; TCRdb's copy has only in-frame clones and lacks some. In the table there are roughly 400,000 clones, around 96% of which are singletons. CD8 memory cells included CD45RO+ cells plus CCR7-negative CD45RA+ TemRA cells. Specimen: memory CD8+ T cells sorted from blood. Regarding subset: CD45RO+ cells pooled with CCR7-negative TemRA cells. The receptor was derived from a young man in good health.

The chain's CDR3 is CASRDLGRAVDNEQFF. Here the CDR3 DNA reads TGCGCCAGCAGAGACCTCGGGAGGGCCGTGGACAATGAGCAGTTCTTC. V is TRBV10-2 and J is TRBJ2-1, with 8 bases lining up with TRBD2. The CDR3 length is 16 residues. From germline, CDR1 is WSHSY and CDR2 SAAADI. Trimming at V came to 6 bases and at J to 5 bases, leaving 12 bases not matched to a gene.